Presented here are 12 T cell receptor beta chains from one specimen sequenced in a study of beta chain features in type 1 diabetes. Sequenced material consisted of expressed TCRB transcripts (all of the isolated RNA was reverse transcribed). TCRdb's copy holds only in-frame clones and misses some; the assay was immunoSEQ multiplex PCR. The top ten clones hold 0.023% of a sample with 900,000 or so clones, roughly 16% of them seen once. Sequenced input: naive CD4+ T cells from blood. All receptors come from a woman between 18 and 29 years old in good health.

Only a few counts were recorded for this clone. The V and J genes are TRBV10-3 and TRBJ2-5; 10 bases align to TRBD2. CDR3 size: 15 residues. Germline CDR1 is ENHRY and CDR2 is SYGVKD. Trimming took 7 bases from V and 1 from J; bases not matched to a gene: 6. The CDR3 region is CAINPLAGVQETQYF. CDR3 DNA: TGTGCCATCAATCCTCTAGCGGGGGTCCAAGAGACCCAGTACTTC.

The chain carries TRBV5-6 and TRBJ2-7; D uncertain. The CDR3 has 15 amino acids. The ends were cut back, 4 bases at V and 0 bases at J, with 14 bases in the middle. Germline assignment: CDR1 SGHDT and CDR2 YYEEEE. The CDR3 spells CASSPRVGFSYEQYF. CDR3 nucleotides: TGTGCCAGCAGCCCCCGGGTGGGTTTCTCCTACGAGCAGTACTTC. Full variable domain (rest looked up from reference TRBV5-6 and TRBJ2-7): DAGVTQSPTHLIKTRGQQVTLRCSPKSGHDTVSWYQQALGQGPQFIFQYYEEEERQRGNFPDRFSGHQFPNYSSELNVNALLLGDSALYLCASSPRVGFSYEQYFGPGTRLTVT.

The sample holds a few counts of this clone. The CDR3 DNA reads as TGTGCCAGCAGCTTAGTGCGACAGGACTATGGCTACACCTTC. Translated: CASSLVRQDYGYTF. This chain joins TRBV7-2 and TRBJ1-2, with a weak D call TRBD1 (6 bases). The CDR3 covers 14 residues. In germline, CDR1 is SGHTA, CDR2 FQGNSA. V was pared by 1 base and J by 3 bases, with 9 bases between.

This clone was counted only a few times. The chain has TRBV28 and TRBJ2-2; tentative D call: TRBD1 (6 bases). The CDR3 runs to 14 residues. Between the trimmed V and J ends, which lost 5 bases and 4 bases, there was a span of 11 bases. Germline CDR1 MDHEN, CDR2 SYDVKM. The CDR3 sequence: CASSRGTATGELFF. CDR3 DNA: TGTGCCAGCAGTAGGGGGACCGCCACCGGGGAGCTGTTTTTT.

The chain uses TRBV29-1 and TRBJ1-1, with D hard to call. The CDR3 is made up of 13 amino acids. Germline V gene sequence: CDR1 SQVTM, CDR2 ANQGSEA. The V gene lost 7 bases and the J gene lost 1 base, with 13 bases spanning the gap. CDR3 protein: CSAPDQGNTEAFF. The CDR3 DNA reads TGCAGCGCACCGGACCAAGGGAACACTGAAGCTTTCTTT.

The chain joins TRBV4-2 to TRBJ2-3, with 10 bases matching TRBD2. V shed 2 bases and J 2 bases; nucleotides not matched to a gene: 10. The CDR3 loop spans 18 amino acids. Germline loops: CDR1 LGHNA, CDR2 YNFKEQ. The CDR3 coding sequence is TGTGCCAGCAGCCAAAGAATAGCGGGAGGTACCATCACAGATACGCAGTATTTT. This codes for CASSQRIAGGTITDTQYF.

This chain joins TRBV7-3 and TRBJ2-1, with 11 bases identical to TRBD1. V lost 4 bases to trimming and J lost 7 bases; unmatched junction nucleotides: 6. Per the germline V gene, CDR1 is SGHTA and CDR2 is FQGTGA. The length of the CDR3 is 15 residues. CDR3 sequence reads: CASSSSGQGANEQFF. CDR3 DNA: TGTGCCAGCAGCTCCTCCGGACAGGGGGCGAATGAGCAGTTCTTC.

This clone has a single count. The chain recombines TRBV4-3 with TRBJ2-1, with TRBD2 identical over 8 bases. The CDR3 has 22 residues. Germline assignment: CDR1 LGHNA and CDR2 YSLEER. V was clipped by 0 bases and J by 0 bases; unmatched bases: 19. The CDR3 coding sequence is TGCGCCAGCAGCCAAGATGGGCTAGGACTAGCTGGAAGACTAAGCTCCTACAATGAGCAGTTCTTC. It is translated as CASSQDGLGLAGRLSSYNEQFF.

The sample holds a few counts of this clone. The chain combines TRBV21-1 with TRBJ2-7; the table's TRBD2 call for D was not verified on the DNA. TRBV21-1 is labeled a pseudogene. CDR3 length: 15 residues. CDR3 nucleotide sequence: TGTGCCAGCCCCACAGAGCGGGAGGGCTTTCTCGAGCAGTACTTC. The encoded protein is CASPTEREGFLEQYF.

This chain joins TRBV28 and TRBJ1-1; tentatively, D is TRBD1 (6 bases). Trimming pared 4 bases from V and 1 base from J, leaving 10 bases between. Germline V CDR1 and CDR2: MDHEN, SYDVKM. The length of the CDR3 is 14 residues. The CDR3, as DNA: TGTGCCAGCAGTTCCGACAGGAGGAACACTGAAGCTTTCTTT. Translating gives CASSSDRRNTEAFF.

The rearrangement uses TRBV6-5 and TRBJ2-1; unclear D gene. CDR3 length equals 14 residues. From germline, CDR1 is MNHEY and CDR2 SVGAGI. The germline V and J ends were trimmed by 6 bases and 5 bases, with 14 bases remaining between them. The CDR3 bases are TGTGCCAGCAGCCAGACCCGTTTCGACAATGAGCAGTTCTTC. It translates to CASSQTRFDNEQFF.

V and J are TRBV28 and TRBJ2-4; maybe TRBD1 (5 bases). From germline, CDR1 is MDHEN and CDR2 SYDVKM. The CDR3 contains 13 residues. Trimming took 7 bases from V and 6 from J, leaving 13 bases between them. CDR3 sequence reads: CASMKGVLNIQYF. The CDR3 DNA sequence: TGTGCCAGCATGAAAGGGGTATTAAACATTCAGTACTTC. Variable domain in full (rest from reference TRBV28 and TRBJ2-4): DVKVTQSSRYLVKRTGEKVFLECVQDMDHENMFWYRQDPGLGLRLIYFSYDVKMKEKGDIPEGYSVSREKKERFSLILESASTNQTSMYLCASMKGVLNIQYFGAGTRLSVL.